A selection of T cell receptor beta chains follows, all from one sample in a study of blood T cells in healthy people across ages. Each CDR3 protein gets one entry after TCRdb re-called the 5' RACE reads with MiXCR. The sample lists roughly 1,800,000 distinct CDR3 sequences, just under 50% occurring once. The sequenced sample consisted of blood. The receptors derive from a middle-aged woman in good health. Each CDR3 is given with its conserved first and last residue. The D gene is left open where the match is weak. Clone size appears in some rows only: once, few, many, or a class for an expanded clone.

>TRBJ2-7|TRBV12-3/TRBV12-4|TRBD2|NA
TGTGCCAGCAGTTTGGGGCGGGGGGGCCGCGACGAGCAGTACTTC
CASSLGRGGRDEQYF
>TRBJ2-5|TRBV27|TRBD2|NA
TGTGCCAGCAGAGGGACGGGGGGGCAGCAAGAGACCCAGTACTTC
CASRGTGGQQETQYF
>TRBJ2-7|TRBV20-1|NA|NA
TGCAGTGCTCCAACGGGTAGATCCTACGAGCAGTACTTC
CSAPTGRSYEQYF
>TRBJ2-7|TRBV29-1|NA|NA
TGCAGCGTCTACGGCTCCAGGGGGGCCTACGAGCAGTACTTC
CSVYGSRGAYEQYF
>TRBJ2-1|TRBV6-5|NA|few
TGTGCCAGCAGCGAGAGAATAGGGGATGAGCAGTTCTTC
CASSERIGDEQFF
>TRBJ2-1|TRBV27|NA|NA
TGTGCCAGCAGTTTATGGTGGGAGAGCTCCTACAATGAGCAGTTCTTC
CASSLWWESSYNEQFF
>TRBJ2-5|TRBV20-1|TRBD1|NA
TGCAGTGCGCCGGACAGGGGAGGATTGGAGACCCAGTACTTC
CSAPDRGGLETQYF
>TRBJ1-1|TRBV7-9|NA|NA
TGTGCCAGCAGACTGGTGGCTGAAGCTTTCTTT
CASRLVAEAFF
>TRBJ1-1|TRBV4-3|NA|NA
TGCGCCAGCAGCCAAGATTGGGGGAGAACTGAAGCTTTCTTT
CASSQDWGRTEAFF
>TRBJ2-3|TRBV6-2/TRBV6-3|NA|NA
TGTGCCAGCAGTTACACAATCGGCACAGATACGCAGTATTTT
CASSYTIGTDTQYF
>TRBJ2-3|TRBV6-6|TRBD2|NA
TGTGCCAGCAGTAACAGCGGGGGGGCCGTAGATACGCAGTATTTT
CASSNSGGAVDTQYF
>TRBJ1-4|TRBV20-1|NA|few
TGCAGTGCTACTACGAACACCCGTCGTAATGAAAAACTGTTTTTT
CSATTNTRRNEKLFF
>TRBJ1-2|TRBV28|NA|NA
TGTGCCAGCAGCTCCCAACTCCTGGGCTACACCTTC
CASSSQLLGYTF
>TRBJ1-2|TRBV4-1|NA|NA
TGCGCCAGCAGCCAAGTCCACGGGGAAGGCTACACCTTC
CASSQVHGEGYTF